The clone carrying this T cell receptor (beta chain) was seen once. Looked up from germline, CDR1 is WNHNN and CDR2 is SYGVQD (reference sequence). This CDR3 region has 15 residues. With V trimmed by 6 bases and J by 3 bases, 6 bases remained unmatched. In the authors' workflow: It was from reference gene primer amplification that nucleated cell counts were estimated. Here immunoSEQ multiplex PCR was the method, and the copy in TCRdb shows in-frame clones only, minus some. V, J and clone size are taken as reported in that table, and D and trimming were inferred from the DNA itself. The table lists 110,000 or so clones, about 88% of them singletons. The data were taken from a study of blood T cell repertoires in COVID-19.

Material: peripheral blood. The clonotype originates from a woman in her 70s who had recovered from COVID-19. The gene calls are TRBV10-1 and TRBJ2-2; 8 bases agree with TRBD2. For the CDR3, the DNA is TGCGCCAGCAGCTCGAGCGGGGGCGACACCGGGGAGCTGTTTTTT. This sequence encodes CASSSSGGDTGELFF.